This TCR beta chain originates from a study of blood T cell repertoires in COVID-19. Study-level information: The United States, Italy and Spain provided the acute and convalescent COVID-19 samples.

CDR3 length: 15 residues. CDR1 is KGHSH, CDR2 LQKENI, per germline. V was pared by 6 bases and J by 3 bases, with 15 bases between. In the source study's methods: The authors estimated nucleated cell counts from reference gene primer amplification. Libraries were prepared by immunoSEQ multiplex PCR; TCRdb keeps only in-frame clonotypes and omits some of them. Clone size and the V and J calls come from that table; the DNA yielded D and trimming. The profile shows fewer than 700,000 clones, roughly nine tenths of them singletons. V and J are TRBV18 and TRBJ2-1, with D perhaps matching TRBD1 (6 bases). The receptor's source is a woman aged 50 to 60 with COVID-19, enrolled during active disease. What was sequenced was peripheral blood. CDR3 DNA sequence: TGTGCCAGCTCCCCCGAGACAGGCGGCTACAATGAGCAGTTCTTC. Translation: CASSPETGGYNEQFF.